The 8 T cell receptor beta chains reported below all come from one sample, sequenced in a study of blood T cell repertoires in COVID-19 (dated by TCRdb to about 2020). Libraries came from the immunoSEQ multiplex PCR assay. TCRdb took this table from immuneACCESS and kept in-frame rearrangements with V and J called. Such tables lack part of the clones; where checked against another copy, unresolved V genes explain under half of the gap, and the rest is unexplained. In this sample the table shows about 170,000 clones, 70% to 85% of which occur a single time. About 20% of the sample lies in the top ten. The material sequenced was peripheral blood. Receptor source: a woman older than 75 with acute or convalescent COVID-19.

The chain recombines TRBV7-2 with TRBJ2-1, with 8 bases matching TRBD1. Germline CDR1 reads SGHTA; CDR2 reads FQGNSA. Germline trimming cut 2 bases from V and 6 bases from J; bases unmatched to any gene: 6. This CDR3 spans 15 amino acids. The CDR3 loop reads CASSLSRGRRNEQFF. The CDR3 DNA is TGTGCCAGCAGCTTATCCAGGGGGCGGCGCAATGAGCAGTTCTTC.

The V gene is TRBV15, the J gene TRBJ1-6, with D uncertain. CDR1 is LNHNV, CDR2 YYDKDF, per germline (reference sequence). This CDR3 contains 15 residues. V gave up 0 bases and J gave up 6 bases, with 9 bases separating them. The CDR3 coding sequence is TGTGCCACCAGCAGAGAGGACCGGGGTAATTCACCCCTCCACTTT. Its protein is CATSREDRGNSPLHF. Full variable domain (rest looked up from reference TRBV15 and TRBJ1-6): DAMVIQNPRYQVTQFGKPVTLSCSQTLNHNVMYWYQQKSSQAPKLLFHYYDKDFNNEADTPDNFQSRRPNTSFCFLDIRSPGLGDTAMYLCATSREDRGNSPLHFGNGTRLTVT.

The V and J genes are TRBV6-5 and TRBJ1-3; D uncertain. This CDR3 is 15 amino acids long. The ends were cut back, 5 bases at V and 0 bases at J, with 11 bases in the middle. Per germline, CDR1 MNHEY and CDR2 SVGAGI. CDR3 protein: CASSRDRVSGNTIYF. CDR3 nucleotides: TGTGCCAGCAGTCGAGATCGGGTCTCTGGAAACACCATATATTTT.

The V and J genes are TRBV2 and TRBJ1-5, with TRBD1 identical over 10 bases. CDR3 size: 17 residues. J was trimmed by 0 bases and V by 6 bases; bases with no gene match: 8. The germline V gene encodes CDR1 SNHLY and CDR2 FYNNEI. The DNA for the CDR3 is TGTGCCAGCAGGGCCGGGACAGGGGTCGATAGCAATCAGCCCCAGCATTTT. This gives the protein CASRAGTGVDSNQPQHF.

CDR3 region: CASSDDRGRAPTYNEQFF. The CDR3 DNA is TGCGCCAGCAGTGATGACCGCGGGAGGGCTCCGACCTACAATGAGCAGTTCTTC. The chain joins TRBV10-2 to TRBJ2-1; TRBD2 aligns across 9 bases. With 3 bases clipped from V and 2 bases from J, the junction kept 11 bases outside the gene matches. The CDR3 contains 18 residues. Germline loops: CDR1 WSHSY, CDR2 SAAADI.

The chain combines TRBV7-9 with TRBJ1-2, with D possibly TRBD1 on 6 matching bases. Germline CDR1 reads SEHNR; CDR2 reads FQNEAQ (reference sequence). V shed 1 base and J shed 9 bases, with 21 bases lying between them. This CDR3 contains 16 residues. CDR3 DNA: TGTGCCAGCAGCTTAGAAACCGGACAGAGGGGCCAGAGCTACACCTTC. Protein: CASSLETGQRGQSYTF.

This clone was recorded a few times. In DNA, the CDR3 is TGCGCCAGCAGCTTGGCGGGACTAGCGGGCTCGAACACCGGGGAGCTGTTTTTT. The encoded protein is CASSLAGLAGSNTGELFF. The J gene is TRBJ2-2, the V gene TRBV5-1; 12 bases map to TRBD2. V dropped 0 bases and J dropped 0; count of bases not matched to a gene: 3. From germline, CDR1 is SGHRS and CDR2 YFSETQ. There are 18 residues in the CDR3.

V gene TRBV10-2 combines with J gene TRBJ2-2; no reliable D call. CDR1 is WSHSY and CDR2 is SAAADI in the germline V gene. The ends were cut back, 1 base at V and 0 bases at J, with 6 bases in the middle. This CDR3 contains 15 residues. As DNA, the CDR3 is TGCGCCAGCAGTGAGTGGGCTGCGAACACCGGGGAGCTGTTTTTT. Translated: CASSEWAANTGELFF.